The sequence of this TCR beta chain was determined in a study of early stage breast cancer tumors. Study-level information: Of 15 to 20 invasive breast tumors, twelve were hormone receptor-positive, HER2-negative.

Each sample had two DNA replicates, 0.5 ug blood or about 1.5 ug tissue. Generated by immunoSEQ multiplex PCR, the TCRdb table keeps only in-frame clones and is missing some. The sample has roughly 49,000 clones, just under 80% seen once. This CDR3 spans 15 amino acids. Germline-derived CDR1 and CDR2 are SGHNT and YYREEE (reference sequence). After removal of 4 bases from V and 4 bases from J, the junction contained 2 bases not matched to a gene. Details on this clone: The antigen is not known.

Points from the study as a whole: Comparing each tissue with blood distinguished tumor from normal in most of the 16 patients.

The sequencing input was blood. The TCR was taken from a person aged 40-50 years with breast cancer. The chain is built from TRBV5-4 and TRBJ2-1, with 13 nucleotides matching TRBD2. CDR3: CASSQGLAGYNEQFF. The CDR3 DNA reads TGTGCCAGCAGCCAGGGACTAGCGGGGTACAATGAGCAGTTCTTC.